The 27 T cell receptor beta chains listed next were all sequenced from one sample in a study of T-cell memory formation after mild COVID-19. MiXCR, applied by TCRdb to the 5' RACE reads, yields one record per CDR3 protein. There are approximately 100,000 distinct CDR3 sequences in the sample; around 15% occur only once, and less than 35% lies in the top ten. What was sequenced was PBMCs or a T cell subset sorted from them (not recorded which). These receptors were obtained from an adult woman who had mild COVID-19 (a few samples of this study predate the infection). Cell type and time point are not known.

This chain uses TRBV20-1 with TRBJ1-2; D call uncertain. The CDR3 covers 10 residues. CDR1 is DFQATT, CDR2 SNEGSKA, per germline (reference sequence). Trimming took off 7 bases at V and 12 bases at J, with 15 bases between the two ends. The CDR3 reads CSVLRTANTF. The CDR3 nucleotides are TGCAGTGTTTTGAGAACTGCTAACACCTTC.

This clonotype was recorded a few times. The chain has TRBV20-1 and TRBJ2-1; perhaps TRBD2 as D (5 bases). The CDR3 contains 16 residues. V was cut by 2 bases and J by 4 bases, with 18 bases left in between. The germline V gene has CDR1 DFQATT and CDR2 SNEGSKA (reference sequence). CDR3 in DNA: TGCAGTGCTAGAAACCAGCGGACTCCTATATACAATGAGCAGTTCTTC. Translated, it gives CSARNQRTPIYNEQFF.

The chain is built from TRBV7-9 and TRBJ2-7, with D perhaps matching TRBD1 (5 bases). Trimming left V 1 base short and J 2 bases short, with 9 bases between. Germline CDR1 and CDR2: SEHNR and FQNEAQ (reference sequence). CDR3 length equals 14 residues. The CDR3 is CASSLEGFTYEQYF. The CDR3 DNA is TGTGCCAGCAGCTTAGAGGGGTTTACCTACGAGCAGTACTTC.

The chain employs TRBV27 and TRBJ2-7; 10 nucleotides match TRBD1. The CDR3 runs to 15 residues. Germline V gives CDR1 MNHEY, CDR2 SMNVEV (reference sequence). V shed 6 bases and J 4 bases; nucleotides not matched to a gene: 9. In nucleotides, the CDR3 is TGTGCCAGCAGCCCCCGACAGGGGGCGAGGTACGAGCAGTACTTC. Encoded protein: CASSPRQGARYEQYF.

The CDR3 protein is CASGDLAGGPRNEQFF. The CDR3 DNA sequence: TGTGCTAGTGGTGACTTAGCGGGAGGGCCACGCAATGAGCAGTTCTTC. This chain connects TRBV12-5 to TRBJ2-1; TRBD2 matches 11 bases. The CDR3 contains 16 residues. Losses at the gene ends were 5 bases for V and 6 bases for J; bases not matched to a gene: 9. Looked up from germline, CDR1 is LGHNT and CDR2 is FRNRAP.

J is TRBJ2-7 and V is TRBV11-3; D is perhaps TRBD1 or TRBD2 (5 bases each). CDR1 and CDR2 (germline): SGHNT, YENEEA. Trimming removed 1 base at V and 0 bases at J, with 7 bases between. The CDR3 runs to 14 residues. In DNA, the CDR3 is TGTGCCAGCAGCTTAGTGGGGGACTCCTACGAGCAGTACTTC. It specifies CASSLVGDSYEQYF. The full variable domain, its missing parts supplied by reference TRBV11-3 and TRBJ2-7, is EAGVVQSPRYKIIEKKQPVAFWCNPISGHNTLYWYLQNLGQGPELLIRYENEEAVDDSQLPKDRFSAERLKGVDSTLKIQPAELGDSAVYLCASSLVGDSYEQYFGPGTRLTVT.

This clonotype was found a few times. The V and J genes are TRBV7-3 and TRBJ1-1; D possibly corresponds to TRBD1 (5 bases). Trimming took 5 bases from V and 4 from J, leaving 14 bases between them. The CDR3 loop spans 14 amino acids. CDR1 SGHTA and CDR2 FQGTGA come from the germline V gene. The CDR3 nucleotides are TGTGCCAGCAGCCAGACGGGGGTTAGCACTGAAGCTTTCTTT. Its translation: CASSQTGVSTEAFF. Based on the CDR3 plus reference TRBV7-3 and TRBJ1-1, the full variable domain is GAGVSQTPSNKVTEKGKYVELRCDPISGHTALYWYRQSLGQGPEFLIYFQGTGAADDSGLPNDRFFAVRPEGSVSTLKIQRTERGDSAVYLCASSQTGVSTEAFFGQGTRLTVV.

CDR3 in amino acids: CASLSPGEATNEKLFF. In nucleotides, the CDR3 is TGTGCCAGCCTCTCCCCCGGGGAAGCAACTAATGAAAAACTGTTTTTT. The chain links TRBV7-9 to TRBJ1-4; no definite D call. This CDR3 comprises 16 residues. Trimming took 8 bases from V and 0 from J, leaving 16 bases between them. CDR1 and CDR2 (germline): SEHNR, FQNEAQ (reference sequence). The whole variable domain, filled in from reference TRBV7-9 and TRBJ1-4, reads DTGVSQNPRHKITKRGQNVTFRCDPISEHNRLYWYRQTLGQGPEFLTYFQNEAQLEKSRLLSDRFSAERPKGSFSTLEIQRTEQGDSAMYLCASLSPGEATNEKLFFGSGTQLSVL.

The rearrangement uses TRBV6-5 and TRBJ2-7, with TRBD2 matching over 10 bases. This CDR3 region has 16 residues. The germline gives CDR1 MNHEY, CDR2 SVGAGI. The J segment lost 2 bases and the V segment lost 6 bases, leaving 10 bases of the junction unmatched. CDR3 sequence reads: CASRSTGTSDAYEQYF. CDR3 coding DNA: TGTGCCAGCAGATCGACCGGGACTAGCGACGCCTACGAGCAGTACTTC.

This clonotype was detected a few times. The V gene is TRBV24-1, the J gene TRBJ1-1, with D possibly matching TRBD1 (5 bases). Germline-derived CDR1 and CDR2 are KGHDR and SFDVKD. The V end was cut by 7 bases, the J end by 1 base, with 9 bases between. This CDR3 is 13 amino acids long. CDR3 loop: CATRDRGNTEAFF. CDR3 DNA sequence: TGTGCCACCAGAGACAGAGGGAACACTGAAGCTTTCTTT.

The chain employs TRBV7-2 and TRBJ1-1; TRBD1 is a possible D gene (6 bases). Between the trimmed V and J ends, which lost 2 bases and 3 bases, there was a span of 13 bases. The germline V gene encodes CDR1 SGHTA and CDR2 FQGNSA. CDR3 length: 15 amino acids. The CDR3 coding sequence is TGTGCCAGCAGCTTACGACAGGCTGGGGACACTGAAGCTTTCTTT. This gives the protein CASSLRQAGDTEAFF.

V gene TRBV7-8 combines with J gene TRBJ2-5, with D perhaps being TRBD1 or TRBD2 (5 bases each). CDR1 and CDR2 from the germline V gene are SGHVS and FQNEAQ. The V end lost 0 bases, the J end lost 5 bases, and 13 bases lay between the germline ends. This CDR3 region has 15 residues. The CDR3 spells CASSLAPRDGETQYF. In DNA form, the CDR3 reads TGTGCCAGCAGCTTAGCGCCAAGGGACGGTGAGACCCAGTACTTC.

This chain uses TRBV6-1 with TRBJ1-2; TRBD1 matches 8 bases. CDR1 is MNHNS, CDR2 SASEGT, per germline. Germline trimming cut 9 bases from V and 2 bases from J; bases unmatched to any gene: 11. The CDR3 length is 15 residues. The CDR3 loop reads CASGQGSLINYGYTF. The CDR3 region has the DNA TGTGCCAGTGGACAGGGAAGTCTAATAAACTATGGCTACACCTTC.

This clonotype occurred a few times. The chain is built from TRBV20-1 and TRBJ1-1; D gene uncertain. The V and J ends lost 3 bases and 1 base respectively, with 15 bases between them. CDR3 length equals 15 residues. CDR1 and CDR2 (germline): DFQATT, SNEGSKA (reference sequence). This chain's CDR3 is CSAREVRSANTEAFF. The CDR3 DNA reads TGCAGTGCTAGGGAGGTAAGGTCCGCGAACACTGAAGCTTTCTTT.

A remark on this clonotype: A read error may account for a junction end that differs from germline. The rearrangement uses TRBV7-7 and TRBJ2-7; 9 nucleotides line up with TRBD1. Per the germline V gene, CDR1 is SSHAT and CDR2 is FNYEAQ (reference sequence). The CDR3 has 14 amino acids. The CDR3 coding sequence is TGTGCTAGCAGCCCGGACAGGGGCTCCTGGGAGCAGTACTTC. This codes for CASSPDRGSWEQYF.

The gene calls are TRBV7-6 and TRBJ2-1; tentative D call: TRBD1 (5 bases). Per germline, CDR1 SGHVS and CDR2 FNYEAQ. V was cut by 1 base and J by 7 bases, with 14 bases left in between. There are 15 residues in the CDR3. The CDR3 loop is CASSLGQGVLNEQFF. CDR3 bases: TGTGCCAGCAGCTTAGGGCAGGGTGTGTTAAATGAGCAGTTCTTC.

The chain links TRBV25-1 to TRBJ1-1; no definite D call. CDR1 is MGHDK and CDR2 is SYGVNS in the germline V gene. The CDR3 contains 11 residues. Trimming took 5 bases from V and 9 from J, leaving 10 bases between them. The chain's CDR3 is CASSPGDKAFF. The CDR3 DNA reads as TGTGCCAGCAGTCCCGGTGACAAAGCTTTCTTT.

This clonotype appeared a few times. The chain employs TRBV3-1 and TRBJ2-1, with D maybe TRBD2 (6 bases). The CDR3 is 15 residues long. The ends were cut back, 3 bases at V and 5 bases at J, with 14 bases in the middle. Germline assignment: CDR1 LGHDT and CDR2 YNNKEL (reference sequence). The CDR3 here is CASSHPGVLHNEQFF. The DNA of the CDR3 is TGTGCCAGCAGCCATCCGGGGGTCCTACACAATGAGCAGTTCTTC.

This clonotype was seen a few times. The chain recombines TRBV15 with TRBJ2-2, with a tentative D call TRBD2 (6 bases). V was pared by 3 bases and J by 5 bases, with 13 bases between. The CDR3 has 15 amino acids. The germline V gene encodes CDR1 LNHNV and CDR2 YYDKDF (reference sequence). This CDR3 reads CATSRQGGLTGELFF. CDR3 DNA: TGTGCCACCAGCAGGCAGGGAGGTCTTACCGGGGAGCTGTTTTTT. Full variable domain (rest looked up from reference TRBV15 and TRBJ2-2): DAMVIQNPRYQVTQFGKPVTLSCSQTLNHNVMYWYQQKSSQAPKLLFHYYDKDFNNEADTPDNFQSRRPNTSFCFLDIRSPGLGDTAMYLCATSRQGGLTGELFFGEGSRLTVL.

This chain connects TRBV2 to TRBJ2-7; 9 bases align to TRBD1. Germline CDR1 SNHLY, CDR2 FYNNEI. The junction had 8 bases not matched to a gene; V was cut back by 6 bases and J by 2 bases. This CDR3 region has 15 residues. CDR3 nucleotide sequence: TGTGCCAGCAGCCACGGGACAGGGAGCACCTACGAGCAGTACTTC. It translates to CASSHGTGSTYEQYF.

CDR3 sequence (DNA): TGTGCCAGCAGTTTACAGGGGGGCAATCAGCCCCAGCATTTT. This encodes CASSLQGGNQPQHF. The V gene is TRBV12-3 or TRBV12-4, the J gene TRBJ1-5; TRBD1 agrees at 7 bases. Germline trimming cut 2 bases from V and 2 bases from J; bases unmatched to any gene: 0. This CDR3 spans 14 amino acids.

This clonotype has a handful of counts. The V gene is TRBV5-1, the J gene TRBJ1-5; no firm D call. The CDR3 is 13 amino acids. Germline V gives CDR1 SGHRS, CDR2 YFSETQ. The V gene lost 0 bases and the J gene lost 5 bases, with 6 bases spanning the gap. CDR3: CASSLAGDQPQHF. The CDR3 DNA reads TGCGCCAGCAGCTTGGCTGGCGATCAGCCCCAGCATTTT.

The chain combines TRBV7-9 with TRBJ1-1; perhaps TRBD1 as D (5 bases). The germline CDR1 and CDR2 sequences are SEHNR and FQNEAQ (reference sequence). CDR3 length: 14 residues. With 5 bases removed from V and 2 bases from J, the gap between germline ends came to 12 bases. The CDR3 nucleotides read TGTGCCAGCAGCCCGATCAGGGACAACACTGAAGCTTTCTTT. This gives the protein CASSPIRDNTEAFF.

This rearrangement joins TRBV27 to TRBJ1-5; no definite D call. V was cut by 1 base and J by 3 bases, with 4 bases left in between. CDR1 MNHEY and CDR2 SMNVEV come from the germline V gene (reference sequence). The CDR3 extends over 13 amino acids. CDR3 in DNA: TGTGCCAGCAGTTTATTTGCCAATCAGCCCCAGCATTTT. Protein sequence: CASSLFANQPQHF.

The gene calls are TRBV4-1 and TRBJ2-1; D not resolved. Germline CDR1 reads MGHRA; CDR2 reads YSYEKL. V dropped 1 base and J dropped 0 bases, with 7 bases sitting between them. The CDR3 runs 15 residues. CDR3 loop: CASSQAESSYNEQFF. CDR3 nucleotides: TGCGCCAGCAGCCAAGCGGAGAGCTCCTACAATGAGCAGTTCTTC.

The chain joins TRBV2 to TRBJ1-1, with D maybe TRBD1 (5 bases). Germline V lookup: CDR1 SNHLY, CDR2 FYNNEI. The CDR3 runs 14 residues. V lost 4 bases to trimming and J lost 1 base, with 10 bases between them. In DNA form, the CDR3 reads TGTGCCAGCAGTGCTAGGGGTGGGAACACTGAAGCTTTCTTT. Translated: CASSARGGNTEAFF.

V gene TRBV4-1 combines with J gene TRBJ2-7, with D uncertain. Trimming pared 1 base from V and 1 base from J, leaving 8 bases between. The CDR3 covers 14 residues. Germline V gene data show CDR1 as MGHRA and CDR2 as YSYEKL. Here the CDR3 reads CASSQGSNSYEQYF. CDR3 nucleotide sequence: TGCGCCAGCAGCCAAGGCAGCAATTCCTACGAGCAGTACTTC.